This T cell receptor beta chain was identified during a study of early T cells in non-severe SARS-CoV-2 infection. Study in general: Sequencing input comprised bulk RNA from unsorted whole blood; chain pairing was not available.

CDR1 and CDR2 (germline): LNHDA, SQIVND (reference sequence). The V and J ends lost 6 bases and 0 bases respectively, with 12 bases between them. The CDR3 is 15 residues long. Individual cDNA molecules each received unique molecular identifiers attached to them. Using its own MiXCR run on the 5' RACE reads, TCRdb lists one record per CDR3 protein. The sample contains fewer than 85,000 distinct CDR3 sequences, approximately 10% of which appear only once. General study findings and limits: Matches to VDJdb favored anti-spike CD8 responses and missed private and CD4 specificities.

This clonotype was picked up a small number of times. Antigen unknown. The input for sequencing was whole blood, taken at baseline. The chain uses TRBV19 and TRBJ1-3; D remains ambiguous. The sequence came from an adult who was a healthcare worker with PCR-confirmed SARS-CoV-2 infection or an uninfected control (not recorded which). This CDR3 is CASSHQRSSGNTIYF. CDR3 nucleotides: TGTGCCAGTAGCCACCAGCGGAGCTCTGGAAACACCATATATTTT. The full variable domain, completed using reference TRBV19 and TRBJ1-3, is DGGITQSPKYLFRKEGQNVTLSCEQNLNHDAMYWYRQDPGQGLRLIYYSQIVNDFQKGDIAEGYSVSREKKESFPLTVTSAQKNPTAFYLCASSHQRSSGNTIYFGEGSWLTVV.